This passage covers 10 T cell receptor beta chains from one sample sequenced in a study of T cell responses to AZD1222 COVID-19 vaccine. This table comes from immunoSEQ multiplex PCR, and its TCRdb copy is limited to in-frame clones, with some not included. Among fewer than 200,000 clones listed, approximately 90% were seen once. Specimen: peripheral blood, collected 28 days after the second dose of the MenACWY control vaccine. Every receptor here comes from an adult who received the MenACWY meningococcal vaccine as a control.

The V gene is TRBV4-2, the J gene TRBJ2-2; 8 positions match TRBD2. From germline, CDR1 is LGHNA and CDR2 YNFKEQ. With V trimmed by 0 bases and J by 5 bases, 14 bases remained unmatched. The CDR3 is 19 amino acids. Here the CDR3 DNA reads TGTGCCAGCAGCCAAGAGGGTTATTTGAGCGGGAGAGAGACCGGGGAGCTGTTTTTT. This sequence encodes CASSQEGYLSGRETGELFF.

In the case of this clone: This sample also contains other DNA sequences that code for the same CDR3. The rearrangement joins TRBV2 to TRBJ1-5; D is unclear. CDR1 SNHLY and CDR2 FYNNEI come from the germline V gene. The V end was cut by 1 base, the J end by 0 bases, with 7 bases between. The CDR3 has 15 amino acids. The CDR3 loop reads CASSEEGVSNQPQHF. The CDR3 DNA is TGTGCCAGCAGTGAAGAGGGTGTTAGCAATCAGCCCCAGCATTTT.

For the CDR3, the DNA is TGTGCCAGCAGGGATGGGGGGCGCAGCACAGATACGCAGTATTTT. It specifies CASRDGGRSTDTQYF. The genes are TRBV6-6 and TRBJ2-3; TRBD1 or TRBD2 may be the D gene (6 bases each). V was shortened by 6 bases and J by 0 bases, with 13 bases between the two germline ends. Germline values: CDR1 MNHNY, CDR2 SVGAGI (reference sequence). CDR3 length equals 15 residues.

V and J are TRBV18 and TRBJ2-3; 10 nucleotides match TRBD2. Germline assignment: CDR1 KGHSH and CDR2 LQKENI. This CDR3 spans 17 amino acids. V lost 5 bases, J lost 2 bases, and 10 bases stayed unmatched. The CDR3 bases are TGTGCCAGCTCATTTGCTAGCGGGAGTTCTACCACAGATACGCAGTATTTT. This codes for CASSFASGSSTTDTQYF.

The chain employs TRBV5-4 and TRBJ1-2; D is undetermined. V shed 0 bases and J shed 1 base, with 7 bases lying between them. Per germline, CDR1 SGHNT and CDR2 YYREEE (reference sequence). The CDR3 sequence is 14 residues long. This chain's CDR3 is CASSLGRINYGYTF. CDR3 nucleotide sequence: TGTGCCAGCAGCTTGGGACGGATTAACTATGGCTACACCTTC.

The chain is built from TRBV6-2 or TRBV6-3 and TRBJ2-7, with a tentative D call TRBD1 (5 bases). V gave up 2 bases and J gave up 11 bases, with 10 bases separating them. The length of the CDR3 is 11 residues. Germline V gene sequence: CDR1 MNHEY, CDR2 SVGEGT. The chain's CDR3 is CASSYDSLEYF. CDR3 sequence (DNA): TGTGCCAGCAGTTACGACAGCCTAGAGTACTTC.

The rearrangement uses TRBV6-2 or TRBV6-3 and TRBJ1-5; TRBD1 agrees at 10 bases. Trimming took 5 bases from V and 6 from J; bases not matched to a gene: 16. Germline-derived CDR1 and CDR2 are MNHEY and SVGEGT. The CDR3 consists of 18 residues. The CDR3 spells CASSADGQGVLVGQPQHF. The CDR3 nucleotides are TGTGCCAGCAGTGCCGATGGACAGGGGGTGTTGGTAGGTCAGCCCCAGCATTTT.

The V gene is TRBV7-9, the J gene TRBJ1-4; D not certain. The germline CDR1 and CDR2 sequences are SEHNR and FQNEAQ (reference sequence). V was shortened by 0 bases and J by 8 bases, with 13 bases between the two germline ends. There are 15 residues in the CDR3. CDR3 residues: CASSLAMGEAEKLFF. In DNA, the CDR3 is TGTGCCAGCAGCTTAGCGATGGGAGAGGCCGAAAAACTGTTTTTT.

V is TRBV7-8 and J is TRBJ1-1; D is unresolved. V dropped 1 base and J dropped 4 bases, with 7 bases sitting between them. Per the germline V gene, CDR1 is SGHVS and CDR2 is FQNEAQ. CDR3 size: 13 residues. CDR3 region: CASSLGAGTEAFF. The CDR3 region has the DNA TGTGCCAGCAGCTTAGGGGCAGGCACTGAAGCTTTCTTT.

The chain uses TRBV6-6 and TRBJ2-2; 13 bases agree with TRBD2. The germline gives CDR1 MNHNY, CDR2 SVGAGI (reference sequence). Trimming removed 5 bases from V and 8 bases from J; junction bases left unmatched: 8. This CDR3 spans 16 amino acids. As DNA, the CDR3 is TGTGCCAGCAGTCGAGGGACTAGCGGGATAGGAGGGGAGCTGTTTTTT. Translated: CASSRGTSGIGGELFF.